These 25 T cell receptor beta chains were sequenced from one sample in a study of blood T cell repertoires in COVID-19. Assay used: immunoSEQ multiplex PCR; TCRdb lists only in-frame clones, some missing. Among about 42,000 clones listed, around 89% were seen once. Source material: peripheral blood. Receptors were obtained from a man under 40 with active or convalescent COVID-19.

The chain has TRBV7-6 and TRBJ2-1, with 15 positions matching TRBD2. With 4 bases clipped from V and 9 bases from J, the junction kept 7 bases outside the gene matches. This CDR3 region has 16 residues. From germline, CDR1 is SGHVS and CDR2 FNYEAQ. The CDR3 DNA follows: TGTGCCAGCAGCTCCGCCTGGGGACTAGCGGGAGGTGAGCAGTTCTTC. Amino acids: CASSSAWGLAGGEQFF.

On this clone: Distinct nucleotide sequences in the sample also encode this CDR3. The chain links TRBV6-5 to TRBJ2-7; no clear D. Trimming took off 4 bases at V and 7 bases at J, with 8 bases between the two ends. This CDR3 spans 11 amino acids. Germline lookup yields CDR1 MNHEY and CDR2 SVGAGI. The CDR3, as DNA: TGTGCCAGCAGTTCCCGAGGAGAGCAGTACTTC. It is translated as CASSSRGEQYF.

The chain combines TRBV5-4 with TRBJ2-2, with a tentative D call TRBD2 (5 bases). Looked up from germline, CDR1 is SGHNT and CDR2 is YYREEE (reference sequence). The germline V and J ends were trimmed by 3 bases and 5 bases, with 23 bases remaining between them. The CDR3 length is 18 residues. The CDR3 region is CASSSAWLHGVSTGELFF. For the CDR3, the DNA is TGTGCCAGCAGCTCGGCTTGGCTGCACGGGGTGTCGACCGGGGAGCTGTTTTTT.

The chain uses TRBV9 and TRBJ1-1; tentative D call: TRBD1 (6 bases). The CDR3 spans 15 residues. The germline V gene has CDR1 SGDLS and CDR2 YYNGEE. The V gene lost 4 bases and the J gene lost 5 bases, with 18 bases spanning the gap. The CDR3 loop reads CASSPPEGERTEAFF. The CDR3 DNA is TGTGCCAGCAGCCCACCTGAGGGGGAGCGTACTGAAGCTTTCTTT. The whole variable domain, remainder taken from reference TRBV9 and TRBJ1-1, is DSGVTQTPKHLITATGQRVTLRCSPRSGDLSVYWYQQSLDQGLQFLIQYYNGEERAKGNILERFSAQQFPDLHSELNLSSLELGDSALYFCASSPPEGERTEAFFGQGTRLTVV.

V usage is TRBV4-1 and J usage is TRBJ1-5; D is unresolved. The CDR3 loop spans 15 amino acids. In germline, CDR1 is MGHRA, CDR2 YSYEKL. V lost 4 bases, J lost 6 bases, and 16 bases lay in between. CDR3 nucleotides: TGCGCCAGCAGCCCCGTAGAGGGTCGGAGTCAGCCCCAGCATTTT. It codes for CASSPVEGRSQPQHF.

Here the CDR3 DNA reads TGCGCCAGGAGAGGTATTTTCTATGGCTACACCTTC. Residues: CARRGIFYGYTF. The chain has TRBV23-1 and TRBJ1-2; D is unclear. TRBV23-1 is sorted into the ORF group, with uncertain function. This CDR3 has 12 amino acids. V was trimmed by 9 bases and J by 4 bases, leaving 12 bases between them.

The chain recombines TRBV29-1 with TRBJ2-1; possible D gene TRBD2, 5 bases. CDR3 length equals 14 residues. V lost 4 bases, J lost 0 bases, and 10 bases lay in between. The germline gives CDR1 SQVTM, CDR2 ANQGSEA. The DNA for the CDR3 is TGCAGCGTTGTGGAGGCGGACTCCTACAATGAGCAGTTCTTC. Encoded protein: CSVVEADSYNEQFF.

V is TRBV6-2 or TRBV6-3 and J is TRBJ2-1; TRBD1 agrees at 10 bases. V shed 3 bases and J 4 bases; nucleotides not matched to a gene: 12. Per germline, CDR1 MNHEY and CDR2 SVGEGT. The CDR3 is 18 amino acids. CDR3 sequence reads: CASSYEGQGHVRYNEQFF. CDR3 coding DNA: TGTGCCAGCAGTTATGAGGGACAGGGGCATGTAAGGTACAATGAGCAGTTCTTC.

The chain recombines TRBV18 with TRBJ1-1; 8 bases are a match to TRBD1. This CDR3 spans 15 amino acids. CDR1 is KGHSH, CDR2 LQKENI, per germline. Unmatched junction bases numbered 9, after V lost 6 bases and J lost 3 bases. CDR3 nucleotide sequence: TGTGCCAGCTCCGGATGGACAGGGAAGGACACTGAAGCTTTCTTT. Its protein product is CASSGWTGKDTEAFF.

As DNA, the CDR3 is TGTGCCAGCAGCTTATTGGGGGGGACGAACACCGGGGAGCTGTTTTTT. Translation: CASSLLGGTNTGELFF. The chain links TRBV11-3 to TRBJ2-2, with 7 bases aligning to TRBD2. Germline CDR1 and CDR2: SGHNT and YENEEA. The CDR3 contains 16 residues. The trim removed 2 bases at V and 0 bases at J, leaving 3 bases unmatched.

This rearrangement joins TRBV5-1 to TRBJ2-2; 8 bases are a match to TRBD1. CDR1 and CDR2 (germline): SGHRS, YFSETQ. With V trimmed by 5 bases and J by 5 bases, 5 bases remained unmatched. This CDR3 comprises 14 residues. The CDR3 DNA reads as TGCGCCAGCAGGGTTCAGGGGGCGACCGGGGAGCTGTTTTTT. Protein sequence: CASRVQGATGELFF. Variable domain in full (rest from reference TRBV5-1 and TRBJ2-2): KAGVTQTPRYLIKTRGQQVTLSCSPISGHRSVSWYQQTPGQGLQFLFEYFSETQRNKGNFPGRFSGRQFSNSRSEMNVSTLELGDSALYLCASRVQGATGELFFGEGSRLTVL.

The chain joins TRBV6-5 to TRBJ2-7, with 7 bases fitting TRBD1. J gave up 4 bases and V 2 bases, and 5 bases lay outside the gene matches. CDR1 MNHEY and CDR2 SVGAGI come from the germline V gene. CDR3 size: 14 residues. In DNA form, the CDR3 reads TGTGCCAGCAGTTACACAGACAGGGAGTACGAGCAGTACTTC. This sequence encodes CASSYTDREYEQYF.

CDR3 coding DNA: TGTGCCAGCAACGGTCAGCCCCAGCATTTT. It specifies CASNGQPQHF. This rearrangement joins TRBV28 to TRBJ1-5; D not certain. This CDR3 comprises 10 residues. Trimming shortened V by 7 bases and J by 6 bases, and 4 bases separated the two germline ends. Germline CDR1 is MDHEN and CDR2 is SYDVKM. Complete variable domain (other parts from reference TRBV28 and TRBJ1-5): DVKVTQSSRYLVKRTGEKVFLECVQDMDHENMFWYRQDPGLGLRLIYFSYDVKMKEKGDIPEGYSVSREKKERFSLILESASTNQTSMYLCASNGQPQHFGDGTRLSIL.

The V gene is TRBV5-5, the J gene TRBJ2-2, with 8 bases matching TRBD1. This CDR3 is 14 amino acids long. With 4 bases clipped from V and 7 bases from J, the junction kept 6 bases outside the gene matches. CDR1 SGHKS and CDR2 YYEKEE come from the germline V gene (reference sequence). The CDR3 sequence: CASSLQGDGGELFF. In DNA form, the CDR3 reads TGTGCCAGCAGCCTACAGGGGGATGGCGGGGAGCTGTTTTTT.

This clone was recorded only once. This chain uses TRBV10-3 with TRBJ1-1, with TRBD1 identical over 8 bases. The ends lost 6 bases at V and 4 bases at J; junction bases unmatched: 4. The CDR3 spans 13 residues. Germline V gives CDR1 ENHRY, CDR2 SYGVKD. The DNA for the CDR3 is TGTGCCATCAGCCTCGGACAGGGCACTGAAGCTTTCTTT. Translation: CAISLGQGTEAFF.

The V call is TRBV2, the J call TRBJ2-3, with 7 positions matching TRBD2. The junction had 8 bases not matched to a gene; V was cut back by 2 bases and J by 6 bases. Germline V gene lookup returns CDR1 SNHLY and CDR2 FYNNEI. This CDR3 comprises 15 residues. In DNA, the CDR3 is TGTGCCAGCAGTGAAATTCGGACTAGTTCGGATACGCAGTATTTT. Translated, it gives CASSEIRTSSDTQYF.

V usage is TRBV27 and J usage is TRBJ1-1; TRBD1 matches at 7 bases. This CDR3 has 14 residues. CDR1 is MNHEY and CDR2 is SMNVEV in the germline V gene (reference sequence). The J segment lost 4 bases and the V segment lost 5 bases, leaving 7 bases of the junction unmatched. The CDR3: CASSDRVRTTEAFF. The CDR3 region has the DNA TGTGCCAGCAGTGACAGGGTGAGGACCACTGAAGCTTTCTTT.

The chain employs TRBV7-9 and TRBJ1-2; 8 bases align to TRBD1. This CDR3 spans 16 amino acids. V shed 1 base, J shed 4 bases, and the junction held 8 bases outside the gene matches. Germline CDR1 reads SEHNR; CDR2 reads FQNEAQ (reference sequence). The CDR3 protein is CASSLEGRGRLYGYTF. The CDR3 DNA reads TGTGCCAGCAGCTTAGAAGGCAGGGGGCGACTCTATGGCTACACCTTC.

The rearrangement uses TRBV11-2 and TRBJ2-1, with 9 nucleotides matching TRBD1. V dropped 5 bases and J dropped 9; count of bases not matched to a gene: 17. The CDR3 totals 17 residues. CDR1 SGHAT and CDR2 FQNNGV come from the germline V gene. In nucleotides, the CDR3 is TGTGCCAGCAGCCCCTTTGGACAGGGGAATAAGGATGGTGAGCAGTTCTTC. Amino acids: CASSPFGQGNKDGEQFF.

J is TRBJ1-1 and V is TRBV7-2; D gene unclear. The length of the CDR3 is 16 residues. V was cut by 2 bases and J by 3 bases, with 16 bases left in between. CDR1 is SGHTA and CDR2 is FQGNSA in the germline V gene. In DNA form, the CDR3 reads TGTGCCAGCAGCTTATATAGTGGGTTGAGGGACACTGAAGCTTTCTTT. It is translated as CASSLYSGLRDTEAFF.

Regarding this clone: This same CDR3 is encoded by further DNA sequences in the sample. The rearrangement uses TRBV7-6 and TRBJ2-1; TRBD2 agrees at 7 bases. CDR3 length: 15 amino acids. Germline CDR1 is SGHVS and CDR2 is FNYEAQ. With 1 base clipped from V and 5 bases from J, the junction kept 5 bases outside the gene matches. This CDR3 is CASSLVPSGNNEQFF. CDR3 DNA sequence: TGTGCCAGCAGCTTAGTTCCTAGCGGAAACAATGAGCAGTTCTTC.

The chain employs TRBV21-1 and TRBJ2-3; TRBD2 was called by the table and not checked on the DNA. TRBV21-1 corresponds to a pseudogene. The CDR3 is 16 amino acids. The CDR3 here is CASSKGVANGRDTQYF. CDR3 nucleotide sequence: TGTGCCAGCAGCAAAGGGGTCGCGAATGGGAGAGATACGCAGTATTTT.

The CDR3 nucleotides read TGTGCCAGCAGCACCCGGCTAGCGGCGGAAACCGGGGAGCTGTTTTTT. Encoded protein: CASSTRLAAETGELFF. The rearrangement links TRBV7-2 to TRBJ2-2, with TRBD2 identical over 7 bases. CDR1 is SGHTA, CDR2 FQGNSA, per germline. The CDR3 runs to 16 residues. V lost 5 bases and J lost 5; bases outside the gene matches: 11.

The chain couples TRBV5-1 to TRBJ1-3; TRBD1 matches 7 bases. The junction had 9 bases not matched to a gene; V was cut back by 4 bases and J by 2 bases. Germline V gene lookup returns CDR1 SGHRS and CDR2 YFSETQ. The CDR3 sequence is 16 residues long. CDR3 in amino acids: CASSLGTADPGNTIYF. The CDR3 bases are TGCGCCAGCAGCCTCGGGACAGCCGATCCTGGAAACACCATATATTTT.

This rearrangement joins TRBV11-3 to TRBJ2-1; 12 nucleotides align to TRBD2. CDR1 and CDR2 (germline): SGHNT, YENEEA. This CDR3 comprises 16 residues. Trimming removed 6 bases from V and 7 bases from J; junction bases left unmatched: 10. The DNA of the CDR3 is TGTGCCAGCAGGGGGCAGACTAGCGGGAGTTCAAATGAGCAGTTCTTC. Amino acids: CASRGQTSGSSNEQFF. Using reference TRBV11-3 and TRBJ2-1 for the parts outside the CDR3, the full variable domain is EAGVVQSPRYKIIEKKQPVAFWCNPISGHNTLYWYLQNLGQGPELLIRYENEEAVDDSQLPKDRFSAERLKGVDSTLKIQPAELGDSAVYLCASRGQTSGSSNEQFFGPGTRLTVL.